This entry describes one T cell receptor (beta chain). No antigen is known for it. Base qualities are not provided; no much larger clone lies one nucleotide away. The data stem from a study of Ad26.COV2.S vaccination and SARS-CoV-2 variants (dated by TCRdb to about 2021). A note on the overall study: Vaccine-arm donors came from COV1001, a multicentre, randomized, double-blind, placebo-controlled phase I-IIa trial of Ad26.COV2.S in healthy adults. Ad26.COV2.S was administered intramuscularly at a dose of 5x10^10 or 1x10^11 viral particles, either as one shot or as two shots given 56 days apart. TCRbeta repertoire sequencing was used to assess the specificity and breadth of SARS-CoV-2-reactive T cell receptors after Ad26.COV2.S vaccination. The TCR-sequenced set comprised approximately 32 samples: some 20 Ad26.COV2.S vaccine recipients, 5 placebo recipients and 8 SARS-CoV-2 convalescent individuals. Participants in the trial were split at random into five groups of five each, receiving low-dose or high-dose Ad26.COV2.S once or twice, or else placebo on both occasions. Investigators remained blinded to trial group allocation during experiments and outcome assessment. Beyond this particular receptor, the publication reports: After vaccination, substantial breadth of spike-specific CD8+ and CD4+ T cell responses was reported. Spike-specific TCR breadth was higher in Ad26.COV2.S recipients than in placebo recipients (P = 0.0014). The study lacked the statistical power to compare responses across vaccine doses or regimens. Vaccine and placebo recipients had comparable non-spike TCR breadth, which fits with the vaccine containing only spike. According to the authors, total T cell responses may have been underestimated by the TCR breadth and depth analyses.

The immunoSEQ Assay was the method used to sequence TCRbeta CDR3 regions. After extraction, genomic DNA underwent amplification by bias-controlled multiplex PCR, followed by high-throughput sequencing. In the paper's pipeline: To quantify the absolute abundance of each unique TCRbeta CDR3 region, sequences were collapsed and filtered. T cell fraction was estimated by normalizing TCRbeta template counts to usable DNA, which was measured by amplifying reference genes present in all nucleated cells. Repertoire TCRs were annotated as SARS-CoV-2-specific when V gene, CDR3 amino acid sequence and J gene were exactly matched to a known reactive TCR set. The reference SARS-CoV-2 TCR set was obtained from MIRA and was filtered for enrichment in COVID-19-positive ImmuneCODE repertoires, whereby public or cross-reactive TCRs were removed. Drawing on the MIRA antigens, annotated TCRs were analysed further at the level of specific ORF or position within ORF. Depth was the summed frequency of annotated unique rearrangements, while breadth was defined as annotated unique rearrangements over total unique productive rearrangements. Two-sided Wilcoxon rank-sum tests were applied when comparing TCR breadth between groups. Drawn from immuneACCESS, this table holds only the in-frame rearrangements with V and J called that TCRdb kept. Clones are partly lost; checked studies trace under half to an unresolved V gene and leave the rest unexplained. Clone size and V and J calls were adopted from that table, with D and trimming inferred from the DNA. The sample table shows hundreds of thousands of clones, and about 91% are seen once. The top ten hold around 2.5% of the sample.

This sample's treatment or condition label indicates: some 20 received Ad26.COV2.S at low or high dose, single or two shots; roughly 5 received placebo; per-sample allocation not given. Repertoires of vaccine and placebo recipients were sequenced from samples taken on day 63 after the first injection. Cohort 1b enrolled about two dozen adults aged 18-55 years at a single site in Boston, USA, between 29 July and 7 August 2020. Ad26.COV2.S was a replication-incompetent adenovirus type 26 vector expressing a prefusion-stabilized SARS-CoV-2 spike protein from the original Wuhan strain. The V end loses 1 base and the J end loses 2 bases, and a stretch of 8 bases separates them. The CDR3 goes from the cysteine to the phenylalanine over 15 residues. The only DNA kept is the CDR3, 45 bases in frame from the first base. From the germline V gene, CDR1 is LGHNA and CDR2 is YSLEER.

The V and J segments used are TRBV4-3 and TRBJ2-2, with no reliable assignment of the D segment. The sequencing used peripheral blood, collected in a trial of Ad26.COV2.S vaccine versus placebo. The sequence derives from a person aged 18-60 years who received the Ad26.COV2.S COVID-19 vaccine or a placebo. Here the CDR3 is given as CASSQGGPNTGELFF. The nucleotide sequence is TGCGCCAGCAGCCAAGGAGGTCCAAACACCGGGGAGCTGTTTTTT.